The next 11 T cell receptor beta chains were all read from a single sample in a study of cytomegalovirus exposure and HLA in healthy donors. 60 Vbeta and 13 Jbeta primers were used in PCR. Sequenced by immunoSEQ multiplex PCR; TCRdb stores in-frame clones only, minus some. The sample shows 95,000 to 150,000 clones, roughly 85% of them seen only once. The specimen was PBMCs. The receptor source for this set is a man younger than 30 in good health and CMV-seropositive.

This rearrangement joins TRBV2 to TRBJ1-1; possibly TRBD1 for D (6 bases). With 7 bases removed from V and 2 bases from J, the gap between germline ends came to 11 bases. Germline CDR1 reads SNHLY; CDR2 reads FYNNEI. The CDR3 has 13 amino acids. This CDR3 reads CASTDSLNTEAFF. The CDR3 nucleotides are TGTGCCAGCACGGACAGCCTTAACACTGAAGCTTTCTTT.

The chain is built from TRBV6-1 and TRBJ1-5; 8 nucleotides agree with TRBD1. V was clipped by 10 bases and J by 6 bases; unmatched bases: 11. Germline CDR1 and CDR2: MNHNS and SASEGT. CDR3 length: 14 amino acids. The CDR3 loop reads CAMHWTGCLQPQHF. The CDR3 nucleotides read TGTGCCATGCATTGGACAGGGTGTCTTCAGCCCCAGCATTTT.

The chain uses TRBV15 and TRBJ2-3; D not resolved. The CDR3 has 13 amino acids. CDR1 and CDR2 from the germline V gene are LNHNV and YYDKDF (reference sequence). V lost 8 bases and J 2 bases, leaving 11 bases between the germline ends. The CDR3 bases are TGTGCCACCTCAACTCTGATCACAGATACGCAGTATTTT. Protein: CATSTLITDTQYF.

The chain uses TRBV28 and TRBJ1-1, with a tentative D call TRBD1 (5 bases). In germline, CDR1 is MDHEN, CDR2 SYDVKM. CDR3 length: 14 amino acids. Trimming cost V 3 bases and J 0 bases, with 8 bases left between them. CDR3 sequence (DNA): TGTGCCAGCAGTTTGGGAGGGGTGAACACTGAAGCTTTCTTT. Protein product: CASSLGGVNTEAFF.

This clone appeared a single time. As DNA, the CDR3 is TGTGCCAGCAGCCCCGAGGGGAGGGACGAGCAGTACTTC. Residues: CASSPEGRDEQYF. The V gene is TRBV9, the J gene TRBJ2-7; 7 nucleotides align to TRBD2. V was pared by 4 bases and J by 5 bases, with 6 bases of the junction left unmatched. The CDR3 consists of 13 residues. Germline values: CDR1 SGDLS, CDR2 YYNGEE.

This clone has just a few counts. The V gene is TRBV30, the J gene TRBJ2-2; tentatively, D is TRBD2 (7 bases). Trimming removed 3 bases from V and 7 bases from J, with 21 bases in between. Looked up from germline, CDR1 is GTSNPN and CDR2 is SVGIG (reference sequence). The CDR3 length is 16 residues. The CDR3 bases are TGTGCCTGGAGAGGGATTGGGGGGGGCGGTGGCGGGGAGCTGTTTTTT. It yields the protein CAWRGIGGGGGGELFF.

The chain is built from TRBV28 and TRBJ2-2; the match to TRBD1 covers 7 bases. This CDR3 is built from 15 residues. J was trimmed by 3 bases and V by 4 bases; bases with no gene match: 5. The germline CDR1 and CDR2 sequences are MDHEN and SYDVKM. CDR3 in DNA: TGTGCCAGCAGTTGGGAGACAGGGTACACCGGGGAGCTGTTTTTT. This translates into CASSWETGYTGELFF.

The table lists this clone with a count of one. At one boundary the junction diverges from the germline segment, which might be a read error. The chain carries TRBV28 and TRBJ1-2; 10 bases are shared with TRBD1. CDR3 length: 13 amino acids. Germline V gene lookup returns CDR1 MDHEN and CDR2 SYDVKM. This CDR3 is CASSSRTGGLFAF. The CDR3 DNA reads TGTGCCAGCAGCAGCCGGACAGGGGGGCTTTTTGCCTTC.

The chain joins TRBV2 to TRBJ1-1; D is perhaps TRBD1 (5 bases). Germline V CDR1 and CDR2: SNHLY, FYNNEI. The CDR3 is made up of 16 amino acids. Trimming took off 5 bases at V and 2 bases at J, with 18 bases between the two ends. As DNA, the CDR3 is TGTGCCAGCAGTTACCTAGGCGGGGGGATCAACACTGAAGCTTTCTTT. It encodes CASSYLGGGINTEAFF.

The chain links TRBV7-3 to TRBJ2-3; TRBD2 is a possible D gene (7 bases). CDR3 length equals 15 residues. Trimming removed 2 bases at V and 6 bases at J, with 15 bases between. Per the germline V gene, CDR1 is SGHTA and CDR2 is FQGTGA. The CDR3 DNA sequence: TGTGCCAGCAGCTTAGAGGGGAGGGGGGCGGATACGCAGTATTTT. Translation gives CASSLEGRGADTQYF.

CDR3 in DNA: TGCGCCAGCAGCTTGGGGGCATCACCCCTCCACTTT. Its protein is CASSLGASPLHF. The chain employs TRBV5-1 and TRBJ1-6; no clear D. This CDR3 is 12 amino acids long. The V end lost 0 bases, the J end lost 10 bases, and 5 bases lay between the germline ends. Germline CDR1 and CDR2: SGHRS and YFSETQ.